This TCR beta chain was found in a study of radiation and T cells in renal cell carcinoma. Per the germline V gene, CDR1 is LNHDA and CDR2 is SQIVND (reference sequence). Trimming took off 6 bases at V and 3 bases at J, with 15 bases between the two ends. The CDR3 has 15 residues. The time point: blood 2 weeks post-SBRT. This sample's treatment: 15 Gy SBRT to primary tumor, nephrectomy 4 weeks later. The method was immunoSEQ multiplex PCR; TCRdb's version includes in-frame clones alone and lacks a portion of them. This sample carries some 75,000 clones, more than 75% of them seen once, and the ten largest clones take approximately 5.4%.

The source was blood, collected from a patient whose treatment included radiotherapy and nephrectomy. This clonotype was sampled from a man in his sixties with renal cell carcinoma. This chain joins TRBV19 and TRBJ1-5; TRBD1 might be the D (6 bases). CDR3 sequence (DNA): TGTGCCAGTAGGCCCGGGACACAGACCAATCAGCCCCAGCATTTT. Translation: CASRPGTQTNQPQHF. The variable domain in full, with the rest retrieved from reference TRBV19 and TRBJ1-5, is DGGITQSPKYLFRKEGQNVTLSCEQNLNHDAMYWYRQDPGQGLRLIYYSQIVNDFQKGDIAEGYSVSREKKESFPLTVTSAQKNPTAFYLCASRPGTQTNQPQHFGDGTRLSIL.